This T cell receptor (beta chain) was profiled in a study of chemoradiotherapy in HPV16-positive cancers (dated by TCRdb to 2021 to 2024). At the level of the whole study: Using functional T-cell assays on cells from two HPV16-positive patients, the researchers defined candidate HPV-specific T-cell clones and common TCR motifs. TCR repertoires from some 90 patients with HPV-related cancers were then used to track the candidate HPV-specific TCRs and motifs. Whether T-cell immunity against the HPV oncoproteins E6 and E7 changes during chemoradiotherapy and whether survival is affected by this immunity were examined in the study. Results and caveats for the whole study, not just this receptor: Expansion of candidate HPV-specific clones and E7-related TCR motifs was observed in the tumor microenvironment during treatment, whereas no such expansion was observed for non-HPV-specific T cells. In HPV16-positive patients, expansion of HPV-responsive T cells during chemoradiotherapy was associated with improved recurrence-free survival. The survival association was reported for HPV16-positive patients, and the functional definition of HPV-specific T cells was derived from only two HPV16-positive patients.

The receptor library was made with the immunoSEQ multiplex PCR assay. TCRdb provides this immuneACCESS table in a form limited to in-frame rearrangements. Some clones are lacking; in checked studies, under half of them reflect an unresolved V gene, and why the rest are absent is not known. The sample yields around 30,000 clones; around 92% were counted once. The biggest ten clones account for 3% to 4.5% of the sample. Repertoires were sampled repeatedly over the course of chemoradiotherapy so that clonal expansion in the tumor microenvironment could be followed. With respect to this clone: The antigen this receptor binds is unknown. No much larger clone is present one base from it, and per-base qualities are unavailable.

The clonotype comes from a human donor with HPV-associated anogenital cancer. The source material was blood, sampled from a patient who underwent chemoradiotherapy.

Here is the DNA: TGTGCCAGTAGGGACCTCAGGGGCGCTAACACTGAAGCTTTCTTT. This gives the protein CASRDLRGANTEAFF. The V gene is TRBV19 and the J gene is TRBJ1-1, and the D gene may be TRBD1, 6 bases matching. V loses 6 bases, J loses 2 bases, and the germline ends lie 16 bases apart. The CDR1 and CDR2 encoded by the germline V gene (reference sequence) are LNHDA and SQIVND. CDR3 length: 15 amino acids, cysteine to phenylalanine. Only CDR3 DNA is held: 45 bases, read in frame from base 1.